One and the same sample provided the 23 T cell receptor beta chains below, sequenced in a study of blood T cell repertoires in COVID-19. Assay: immunoSEQ multiplex PCR; the TCRdb copy retains only in-frame clones and omits some. Among tens of thousands of clones, roughly 86% were seen once, and the ten largest hold about 15%. Sequencing input: peripheral blood. The source of these receptors is a human donor in a cohort sampled during active COVID-19.

This chain uses TRBV5-4 with TRBJ2-3; TRBD2 matches 15 bases. CDR3 length: 18 residues. The V segment lost 0 bases and the J segment 3 bases; nucleotides outside the gene matches: 5. Germline CDR1 is SGHNT and CDR2 is YYREEE (reference sequence). The CDR3 here is CASSLGTSGGAWTDTQYF. Written as DNA, the CDR3 is TGTGCCAGCAGCTTGGGGACTAGCGGGGGGGCTTGGACAGATACGCAGTATTTT.

The gene calls are TRBV2 and TRBJ2-3; TRBD1 matches at 8 bases. Trimming removed 5 bases from V and 5 bases from J; junction bases left unmatched: 9. This CDR3 contains 15 residues. From germline, CDR1 is SNHLY and CDR2 FYNNEI. In DNA, the CDR3 is TGTGCCAGCAGTCGGACAGGGCCTTGGGAAGATACGCAGTATTTT. It translates to CASSRTGPWEDTQYF.

CDR3 bases: TGTGCCAGCAGCTTAGATCGCCTAGCAGGGGGCACTGAAGCTTTCTTT. This translates into CASSLDRLAGGTEAFF. J is TRBJ1-1 and V is TRBV11-2, with 7 positions matching TRBD1. Germline values: CDR1 SGHAT, CDR2 FQNNGV. The CDR3 contains 16 residues. The J segment lost 4 bases and the V segment lost 0 bases, leaving 8 bases of the junction unmatched.

The chain employs TRBV5-1 and TRBJ2-1; 7 bases map to TRBD2. The length of the CDR3 is 15 residues. The ends lost 2 bases at V and 3 bases at J; junction bases unmatched: 5. CDR1 SGHRS and CDR2 YFSETQ come from the germline V gene. CDR3 region: CASSFGGGDYNEQFF. The CDR3 DNA reads TGCGCCAGCAGCTTCGGGGGAGGGGACTACAATGAGCAGTTCTTC.

This clone was detected only once. The chain carries TRBV2 and TRBJ1-1; tentative D call: TRBD1 (6 bases). Trimming cost V 8 bases and J 1 base, with 14 bases left between them. This CDR3 has 14 amino acids. CDR1 is SNHLY, CDR2 FYNNEI, per germline. The CDR3 DNA reads TGTGCCAGCGCCCCAGGGGAAGGGAACACTGAAGCTTTCTTT. As protein: CASAPGEGNTEAFF.

This clone was detected only once. The J gene is TRBJ1-1, the V gene TRBV5-6, with 8 positions matching TRBD1. Germline loops: CDR1 SGHDT, CDR2 YYEEEE. This CDR3 is built from 14 residues. V lost 0 bases to trimming and J lost 6 bases; unmatched junction nucleotides: 4. CDR3 in amino acids: CASSLGQGFAEAFF. The CDR3 DNA sequence: TGTGCCAGCAGCTTGGGACAGGGGTTCGCTGAAGCTTTCTTT.

The chain recombines TRBV25-1 with TRBJ2-1, with 10 positions matching TRBD2. Trimming took 8 bases from V and 3 from J; bases not matched to a gene: 7. This CDR3 is 15 amino acids long. Germline V gene sequence: CDR1 MGHDK, CDR2 SYGVNS. CDR3 residues: CASGTSGKLYNEQFF. The CDR3 DNA sequence: TGTGCCAGCGGTACTAGCGGGAAACTCTACAATGAGCAGTTCTTC. Drawing the rest from reference TRBV25-1 and TRBJ2-1, the complete variable domain is EADIYQTPRYLVIGTGKKITLECSQTMGHDKMYWYQQDPGMELHLIHYSYGVNSTEKGDLSSESTVSRIRTEHFPLTLESARPSHTSQYLCASGTSGKLYNEQFFGPGTRLTVL.

The chain has TRBV19 and TRBJ2-7; 9 bases fit TRBD2. The CDR3 is 15 amino acids. V shed 6 bases, J shed 2 bases, and the junction held 8 bases outside the gene matches. Looked up from germline, CDR1 is LNHDA and CDR2 is SQIVND (reference sequence). The CDR3 sequence: CASREQAGGTYEQYF. The CDR3 nucleotides read TGTGCCAGTAGAGAACAAGCGGGAGGTACCTACGAGCAGTACTTC.

This chain links TRBV28 with TRBJ2-4; D gene uncertain. The V gene's germline CDR1 is MDHEN and CDR2 SYDVKM. Deletions cut 2 bases from V and 0 bases from J, with 5 bases between. The CDR3 has 14 residues. The CDR3 is CASSLTIAKNIQYF. CDR3 nucleotides: TGTGCCAGCAGTTTAACAATAGCCAAAAACATTCAGTACTTC.

The rearrangement joins TRBV9 to TRBJ2-2, with a weak D call TRBD2 (6 bases). The germline V and J ends were trimmed by 2 bases and 5 bases, with 16 bases remaining between them. Germline V gives CDR1 SGDLS, CDR2 YYNGEE. The CDR3 has 16 residues. CDR3 sequence (DNA): TGTGCCAGCAGCGTCGGAGGGCTGTGGAAAACCGGGGAGCTGTTTTTT. Amino acid sequence: CASSVGGLWKTGELFF. Using reference TRBV9 and TRBJ2-2 for the parts outside the CDR3, the full variable domain is DSGVTQTPKHLITATGQRVTLRCSPRSGDLSVYWYQQSLDQGLQFLIQYYNGEERAKGNILERFSAQQFPDLHSELNLSSLELGDSALYFCASSVGGLWKTGELFFGEGSRLTVL.

The chain is built from TRBV24-1 and TRBJ2-7, with D uncertain. This CDR3 region has 11 residues. Germline V gene sequence: CDR1 KGHDR, CDR2 SFDVKD. V was clipped by 6 bases and J by 7 bases, with 9 bases between them. DNA for the CDR3: TGTGCCACCAGTTCCGGAGAGGAGCAGTACTTC. Its translation is CATSSGEEQYF.

The count of this clone is one. The CDR3 region has the DNA TGTGCCAGCTCAACAGGACAGGGGGAGACCACTGAAGCTTTCTTT. This gives the protein CASSTGQGETTEAFF. The chain is built from TRBV18 and TRBJ1-1, with TRBD1 matching 10 bases. Germline V CDR1 and CDR2: KGHSH, LQKENI. J gave up 4 bases and V 5 bases, and 7 bases lay outside the gene matches. The CDR3 sequence is 15 residues long.

The genes are TRBV19 and TRBJ1-1; perhaps TRBD1 as D (6 bases). Germline-derived CDR1 and CDR2 are LNHDA and SQIVND (reference sequence). The CDR3 covers 14 residues. The V gene lost 6 bases and the J gene lost 1 base, with 12 bases spanning the gap. The CDR3 region is CASSPSGQNTEAFF. In nucleotides, the CDR3 is TGTGCCAGTAGCCCCTCGGGACAGAACACTGAAGCTTTCTTT.

This clone was recorded only once. The chain is built from TRBV7-3 and TRBJ2-1; no reliable D call. The germline CDR1 and CDR2 sequences are SGHTA and FQGTGA. The CDR3 runs 13 residues. Trimming removed 1 base at V and 6 bases at J, with 7 bases between. This chain's CDR3 is CASSLIPLNEQFF. The DNA of the CDR3 is TGTGCCAGCAGCTTAATCCCACTCAATGAGCAGTTCTTC.

This clone was seen just once. The chain carries TRBV5-1 and TRBJ1-1; 7 nucleotides line up with TRBD1. With V trimmed by 2 bases and J by 3 bases, 1 base remained unmatched. The CDR3 has 13 amino acids. CDR1 SGHRS and CDR2 YFSETQ come from the germline V gene. The CDR3 here is CASSLTGDTEAFF. DNA of the CDR3: TGCGCCAGCAGCTTAACAGGGGACACTGAAGCTTTCTTT.

The CDR3 loop reads CASSQTGSADTQYF. As DNA, the CDR3 is TGTGCCAGTAGCCAGACAGGGTCTGCAGATACGCAGTATTTT. The chain has TRBV19 and TRBJ2-3; 7 bases map to TRBD1. Germline CDR1 LNHDA, CDR2 SQIVND (reference sequence). V lost 6 bases and J lost 4; bases outside the gene matches: 7. The CDR3 loop spans 14 amino acids.

This chain uses TRBV7-2 with TRBJ1-3; 11 bases match TRBD1. The CDR3 spans 16 residues. Trimming removed 5 bases from V and 3 bases from J; junction bases left unmatched: 6. Germline assignment: CDR1 SGHTA and CDR2 FQGNSA. As DNA, the CDR3 is TGTGCCAGCAGCCTTCGGACAGGGGGCAGTGGAAACACCATATATTTT. Protein sequence: CASSLRTGGSGNTIYF. Combining the CDR3 with reference TRBV7-2 and TRBJ1-3 gives the whole variable domain GAGVSQSPSNKVTEKGKDVELRCDPISGHTALYWYRQSLGQGLEFLIYFQGNSAPDKSGLPSDRFSAERTGGSVSTLTIQRTQQEDSAVYLCASSLRTGGSGNTIYFGEGSWLTVV.

The chain employs TRBV21-1 and TRBJ2-3; TRBD2 reflects the table's D call only, with no check against the DNA. TRBV21-1 is a pseudogene. The CDR3 consists of 17 residues. CDR3 region: CASSKMVSGGTTDTQYF. CDR3 bases: TGTGCCAGCAGCAAAATGGTTAGCGGGGGAACCACAGATACGCAGTATTTT.

The rearrangement links TRBV9 to TRBJ2-1; 7 bases map to TRBD1. The CDR3 contains 16 residues. Germline V gives CDR1 SGDLS, CDR2 YYNGEE. Trimming at V came to 4 bases and at J to 5 bases, leaving 12 bases not matched to a gene. CDR3 sequence reads: CASSLQGVALNNEQFF. CDR3 DNA: TGTGCCAGCAGCCTCCAGGGGGTAGCGCTTAACAATGAGCAGTTCTTC. The complete variable domain, with remaining parts taken from reference TRBV9 and TRBJ2-1, reads DSGVTQTPKHLITATGQRVTLRCSPRSGDLSVYWYQQSLDQGLQFLIQYYNGEERAKGNILERFSAQQFPDLHSELNLSSLELGDSALYFCASSLQGVALNNEQFFGPGTRLTVL.

The chain has TRBV4-1 and TRBJ2-7; 12 bases fit TRBD2. CDR3 size: 16 residues. J gave up 4 bases and V 0 bases, and 4 bases lay outside the gene matches. Per the germline V gene, CDR1 is MGHRA and CDR2 is YSYEKL. The CDR3 DNA follows: TGCGCCAGCAGCCAAGAGACTAGCGGGGGACGGTACGAGCAGTACTTC. Translation: CASSQETSGGRYEQYF.

The chain recombines TRBV27 with TRBJ2-4; 10 nucleotides match TRBD2. The CDR3 sequence is 18 residues long. CDR1 is MNHEY and CDR2 is SMNVEV in the germline V gene (reference sequence). With V trimmed by 5 bases and J by 2 bases, 12 bases remained unmatched. CDR3 amino acids: CASSTRPGTSVTKNIQYF. In nucleotides, the CDR3 is TGTGCCAGCAGTACCCGCCCCGGGACTAGCGTCACCAAAAACATTCAGTACTTC.

The genes are TRBV5-8 and TRBJ2-7; a possible D gene is TRBD1 (6 bases). Trimming cost V 2 bases and J 0 bases, with 9 bases left between them. This CDR3 region has 14 residues. Germline loops: CDR1 SGHTS, CDR2 YDEGEE. The DNA of the CDR3 is TGTGCCAGCAGCTTAGACAGGCACTCCTACGAGCAGTACTTC. Translating it yields CASSLDRHSYEQYF.

V gene TRBV12-5 combines with J gene TRBJ1-5; D possibly corresponds to TRBD1 (6 bases). The V end was cut by 4 bases, the J end by 1 base, with 14 bases between. Germline V gene data show CDR1 as LGHNT and CDR2 as FRNRAP. The CDR3 contains 16 residues. The CDR3 is CASGSTSTGSNQPQHF. CDR3 in DNA: TGTGCTAGTGGTTCCACTTCAACAGGGAGCAATCAGCCCCAGCATTTT.